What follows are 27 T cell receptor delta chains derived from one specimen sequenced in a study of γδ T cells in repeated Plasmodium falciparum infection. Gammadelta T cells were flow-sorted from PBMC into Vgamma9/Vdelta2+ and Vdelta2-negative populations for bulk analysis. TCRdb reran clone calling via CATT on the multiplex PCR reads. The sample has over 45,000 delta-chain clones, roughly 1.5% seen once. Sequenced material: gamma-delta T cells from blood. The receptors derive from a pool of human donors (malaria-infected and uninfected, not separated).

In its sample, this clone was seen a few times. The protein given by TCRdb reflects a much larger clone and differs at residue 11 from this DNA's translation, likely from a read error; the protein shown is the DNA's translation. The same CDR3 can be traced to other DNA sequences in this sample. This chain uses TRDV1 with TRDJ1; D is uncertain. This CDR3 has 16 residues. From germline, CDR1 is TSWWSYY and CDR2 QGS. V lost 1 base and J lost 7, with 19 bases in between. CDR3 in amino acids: CALGEQKVWHRRKLIF. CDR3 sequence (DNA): TGTGCTCTTGGGGAACAAAAGGTTTGGCACCGTCGTAAACTCATCTTT.

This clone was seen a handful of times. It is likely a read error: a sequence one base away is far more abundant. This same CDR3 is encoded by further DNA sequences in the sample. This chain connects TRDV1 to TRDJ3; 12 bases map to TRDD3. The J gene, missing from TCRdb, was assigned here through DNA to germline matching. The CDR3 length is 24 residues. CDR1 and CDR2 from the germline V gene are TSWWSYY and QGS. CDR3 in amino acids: CALGERPYLPTGGYFSWDTRQMFF. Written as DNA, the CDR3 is TGTGCCCTTGGGGAAAGGCCCTACCTTCCAACTGGGGGATACTTCTCCTGGGACACCCGACAGATGTTTTTC.

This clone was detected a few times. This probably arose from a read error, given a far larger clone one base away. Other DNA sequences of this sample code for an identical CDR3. DNA of the CDR3: TGTGCTCTTGGGGAACCGCCCTACGGGGGGATACCAGATAAACTCATCTTT. It translates to CALGEPPYGGIPDKLIF. This chain uses TRDV1 with TRDJ1, with 9 nucleotides matching TRDD3. CDR3 length: 17 residues. The ends lost 1 base at V and 5 bases at J; junction bases unmatched: 11. Germline CDR1 TSWWSYY, CDR2 QGS.

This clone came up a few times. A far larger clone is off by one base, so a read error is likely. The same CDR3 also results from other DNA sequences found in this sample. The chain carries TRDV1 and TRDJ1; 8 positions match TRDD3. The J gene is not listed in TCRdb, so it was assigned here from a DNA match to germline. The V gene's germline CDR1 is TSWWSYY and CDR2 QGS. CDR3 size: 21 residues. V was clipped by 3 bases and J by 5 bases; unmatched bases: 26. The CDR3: CALGEHRMRLGALLLLDKLIF. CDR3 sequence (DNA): TGTGCTCTTGGGGAGCACCGCATGCGACTGGGGGCTCTCCTTCTCTTGGATAAACTCATCTTT.

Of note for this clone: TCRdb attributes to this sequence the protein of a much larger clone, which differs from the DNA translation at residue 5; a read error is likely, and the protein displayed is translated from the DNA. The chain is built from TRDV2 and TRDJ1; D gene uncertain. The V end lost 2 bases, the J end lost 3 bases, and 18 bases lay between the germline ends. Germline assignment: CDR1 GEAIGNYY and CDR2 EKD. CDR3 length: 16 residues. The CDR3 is CACDKCRPSKPDKLIF. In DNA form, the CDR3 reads TGTGCCTGTGACAAATGCCGCCCCTCCAAGCCCGATAAACTCATCTTT.

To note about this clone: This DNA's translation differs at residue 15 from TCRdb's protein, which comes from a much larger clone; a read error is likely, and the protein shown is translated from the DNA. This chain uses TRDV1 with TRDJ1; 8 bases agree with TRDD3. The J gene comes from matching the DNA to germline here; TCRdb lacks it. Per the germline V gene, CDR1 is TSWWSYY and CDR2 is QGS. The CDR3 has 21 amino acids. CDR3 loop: CAFGELNNIYNLLGEREKLIF. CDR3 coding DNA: TGTGCTTTTGGGGAACTTAATAATATTTATAATCTCCTGGGGGAGCGGGAAAAACTCATCTTT.

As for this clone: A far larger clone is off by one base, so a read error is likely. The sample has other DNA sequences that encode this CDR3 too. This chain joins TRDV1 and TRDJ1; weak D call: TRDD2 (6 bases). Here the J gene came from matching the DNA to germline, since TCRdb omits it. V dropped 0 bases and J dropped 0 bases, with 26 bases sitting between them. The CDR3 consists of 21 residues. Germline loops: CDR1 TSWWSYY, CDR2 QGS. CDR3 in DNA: TGTGCTCTTGGGGAACTCCTTCCCGCACTCTGGAGCTACGATCACACCGATAAACTCATCTTT. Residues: CALGELLPALWSYDHTDKLIF.

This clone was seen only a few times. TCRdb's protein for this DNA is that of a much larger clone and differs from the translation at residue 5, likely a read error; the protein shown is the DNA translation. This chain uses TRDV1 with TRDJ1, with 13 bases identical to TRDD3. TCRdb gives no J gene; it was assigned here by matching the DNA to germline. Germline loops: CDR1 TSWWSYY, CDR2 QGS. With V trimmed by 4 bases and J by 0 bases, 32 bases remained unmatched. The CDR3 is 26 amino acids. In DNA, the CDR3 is TGTGCTCTTGGGGGATCAGACTTCCTCATCCCTCCGAACTGGGGGATACGCGGCCCATACACCGATAAACTCATCTTT. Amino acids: CALGGSDFLIPPNWGIRGPYTDKLIF.

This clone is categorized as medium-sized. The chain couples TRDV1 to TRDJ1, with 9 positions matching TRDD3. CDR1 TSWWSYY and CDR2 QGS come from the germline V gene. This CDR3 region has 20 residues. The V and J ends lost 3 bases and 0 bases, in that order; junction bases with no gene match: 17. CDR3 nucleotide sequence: TGTGCTCTTGGGGAGTTTCCCAGTACTGGGGGACCGACGTACACCGATAAACTCATCTTT. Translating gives CALGEFPSTGGPTYTDKLIF.

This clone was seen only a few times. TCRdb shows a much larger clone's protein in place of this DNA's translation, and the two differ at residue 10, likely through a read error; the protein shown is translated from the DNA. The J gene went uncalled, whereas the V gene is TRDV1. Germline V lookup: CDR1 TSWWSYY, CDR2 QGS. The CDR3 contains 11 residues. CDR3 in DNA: TGTGCTCTTGCTAGTCTCGATAAACTCACCTTT. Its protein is CALASLDKLTF.

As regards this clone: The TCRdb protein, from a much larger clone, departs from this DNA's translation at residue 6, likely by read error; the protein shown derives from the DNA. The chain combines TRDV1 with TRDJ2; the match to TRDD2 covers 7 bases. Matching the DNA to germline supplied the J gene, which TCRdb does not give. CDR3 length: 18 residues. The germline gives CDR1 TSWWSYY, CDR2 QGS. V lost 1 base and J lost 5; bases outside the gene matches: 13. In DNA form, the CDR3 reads TGTGCTCTTGGGGAACGGGTTCCTACTATATCCGTTACAGCACAACTCTTCTTT. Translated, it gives CALGERVPTISVTAQLFF.

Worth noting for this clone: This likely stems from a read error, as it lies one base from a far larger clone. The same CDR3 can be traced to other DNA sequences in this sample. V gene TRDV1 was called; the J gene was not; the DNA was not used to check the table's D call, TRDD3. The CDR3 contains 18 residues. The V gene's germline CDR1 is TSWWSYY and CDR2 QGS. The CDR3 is CALGETQELLGDTLKLIF. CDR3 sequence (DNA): TGTGCTCTTGGGGAAACGCAGGAACTACTGGGGGATACCCTTAAGCTCATCTTT.

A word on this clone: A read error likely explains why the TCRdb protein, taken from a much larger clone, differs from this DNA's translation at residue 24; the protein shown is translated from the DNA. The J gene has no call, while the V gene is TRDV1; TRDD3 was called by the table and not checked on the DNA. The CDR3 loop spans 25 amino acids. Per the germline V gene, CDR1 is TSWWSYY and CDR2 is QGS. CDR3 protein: CALGEKAFLHLPYWGILARTDKLTF. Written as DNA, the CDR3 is TGTGCTCTTGGGGAAAAGGCCTTCCTACACCTTCCGTACTGGGGGATACTCGCACGCACCGATAAACTCACCTTT.

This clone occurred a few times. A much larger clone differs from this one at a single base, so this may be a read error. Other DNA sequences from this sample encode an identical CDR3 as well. The CDR3 is CASRVSEYTDKLIF. CDR3 in DNA: TGCGCCTCCAGGGTATCCGAGTACACCGATAAACTCATCTTT. V is TRDV3 and J is TRDJ1; D call uncertain. The length of the CDR3 is 14 residues. Germline CDR1 is TVYSNPD and CDR2 is GDNSRS (reference sequence).

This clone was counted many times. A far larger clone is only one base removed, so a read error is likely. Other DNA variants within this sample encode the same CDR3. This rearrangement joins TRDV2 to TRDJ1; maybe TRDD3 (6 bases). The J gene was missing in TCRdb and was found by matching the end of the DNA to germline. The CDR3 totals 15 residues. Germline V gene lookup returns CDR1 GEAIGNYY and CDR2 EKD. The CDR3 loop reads CACDTLGLKTDKLIF. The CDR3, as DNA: TGTGCCTGTGACACCCTGGGGCTAAAAACCGACAAACTCATCTTT.

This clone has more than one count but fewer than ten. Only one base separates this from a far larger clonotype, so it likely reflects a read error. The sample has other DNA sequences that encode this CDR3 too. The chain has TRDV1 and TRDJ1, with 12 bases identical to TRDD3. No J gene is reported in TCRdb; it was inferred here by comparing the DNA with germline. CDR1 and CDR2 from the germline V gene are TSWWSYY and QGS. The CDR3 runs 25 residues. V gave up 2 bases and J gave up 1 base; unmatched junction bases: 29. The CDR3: CALGEKAFLHLPYWGILARTDKLIF. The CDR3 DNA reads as TGTGCTCTTGGGGAAAAGGCCTTCCTGCACCTTCCGTACTGGGGGATACTCGCACGCACCGATAAACTCATCTTT.

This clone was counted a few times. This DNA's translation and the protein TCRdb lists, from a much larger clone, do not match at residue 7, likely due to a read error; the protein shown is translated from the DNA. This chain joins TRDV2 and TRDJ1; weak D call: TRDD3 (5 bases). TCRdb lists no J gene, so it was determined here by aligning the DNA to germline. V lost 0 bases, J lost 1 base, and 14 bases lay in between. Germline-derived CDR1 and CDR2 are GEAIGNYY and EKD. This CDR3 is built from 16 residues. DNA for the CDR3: TGTGCCTGTGACACCGAGACGGGGGGCCCCACCGATAAACTCATCTTT. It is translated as CACDTETGGPTDKLIF.

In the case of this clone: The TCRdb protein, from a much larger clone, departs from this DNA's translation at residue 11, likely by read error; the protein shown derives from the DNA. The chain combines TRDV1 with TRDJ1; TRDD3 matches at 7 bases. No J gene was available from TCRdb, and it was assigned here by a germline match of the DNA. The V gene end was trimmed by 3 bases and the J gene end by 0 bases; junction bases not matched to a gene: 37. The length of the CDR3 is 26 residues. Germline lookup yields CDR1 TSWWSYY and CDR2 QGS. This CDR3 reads CALGDTPLPQDVTLKYWGRYTDKLIF. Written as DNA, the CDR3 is TGTGCTCTTGGGGATACGCCCTTACCTCAGGACGTCACTCTCAAGTACTGGGGACGATACACCGATAAACTCATCTTT.

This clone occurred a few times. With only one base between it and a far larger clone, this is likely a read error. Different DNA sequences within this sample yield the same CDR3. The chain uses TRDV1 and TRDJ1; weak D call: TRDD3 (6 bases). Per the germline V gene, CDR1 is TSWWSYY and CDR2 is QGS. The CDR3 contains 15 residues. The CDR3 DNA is TGTGCTCTTGGAGGGATAGGGACCGTAACCGATAAGCTCATCTTT. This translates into CALGGIGTVTDKLIF.

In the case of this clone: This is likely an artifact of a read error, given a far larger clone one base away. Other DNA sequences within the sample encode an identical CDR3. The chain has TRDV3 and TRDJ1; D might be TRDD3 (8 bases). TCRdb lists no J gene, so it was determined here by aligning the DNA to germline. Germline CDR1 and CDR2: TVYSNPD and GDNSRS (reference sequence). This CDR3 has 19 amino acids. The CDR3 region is CAFYLPSRHWGPYTDKLIF. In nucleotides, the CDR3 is TGCGCCTTTTACCTTCCTTCCCGTCACTGGGGGCCCTACACCGATAAACTCATCTTT.

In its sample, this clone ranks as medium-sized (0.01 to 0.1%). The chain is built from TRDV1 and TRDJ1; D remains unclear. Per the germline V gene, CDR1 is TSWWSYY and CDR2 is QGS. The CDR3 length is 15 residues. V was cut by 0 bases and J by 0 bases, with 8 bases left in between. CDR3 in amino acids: CALGELFVDTDKLIF. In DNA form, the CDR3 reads TGTGCTCTTGGGGAACTTTTCGTGGACACCGATAAACTCATCTTT.

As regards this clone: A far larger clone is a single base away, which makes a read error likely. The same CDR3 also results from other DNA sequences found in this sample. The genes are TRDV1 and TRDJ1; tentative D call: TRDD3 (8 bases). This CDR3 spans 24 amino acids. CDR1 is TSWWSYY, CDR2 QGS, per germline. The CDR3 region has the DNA TGTGCTCTTGGGGATCGCAAGGCCTTCCTTTCCTCGTACTGGGGGTCCCGAGGAACCGATAAACTCATTTTT. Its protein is CALGDRKAFLSSYWGSRGTDKLIF.

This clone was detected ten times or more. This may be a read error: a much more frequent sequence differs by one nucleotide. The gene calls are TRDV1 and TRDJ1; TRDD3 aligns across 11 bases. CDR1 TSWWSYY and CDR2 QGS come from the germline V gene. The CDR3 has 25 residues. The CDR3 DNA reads TGTGCTATTGGGGAACGAAGTATCAGGTACCCCATTGTGGGGGATACGTTCGGGTACACCGATAAACTCATCTTT. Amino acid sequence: CAIGERSIRYPIVGDTFGYTDKLIF.

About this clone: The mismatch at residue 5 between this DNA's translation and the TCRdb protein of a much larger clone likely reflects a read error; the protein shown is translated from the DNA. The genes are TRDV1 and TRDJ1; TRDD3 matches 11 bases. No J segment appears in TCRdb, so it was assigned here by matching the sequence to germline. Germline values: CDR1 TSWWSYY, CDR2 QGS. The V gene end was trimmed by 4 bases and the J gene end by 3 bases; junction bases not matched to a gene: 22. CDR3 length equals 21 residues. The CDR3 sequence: CALGAGSYTTGGYGDPDKLIF. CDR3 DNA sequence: TGTGCTCTTGGGGCGGGGTCCTACACTACTGGGGGATATGGGGACCCCGATAAACTCATCTTT.

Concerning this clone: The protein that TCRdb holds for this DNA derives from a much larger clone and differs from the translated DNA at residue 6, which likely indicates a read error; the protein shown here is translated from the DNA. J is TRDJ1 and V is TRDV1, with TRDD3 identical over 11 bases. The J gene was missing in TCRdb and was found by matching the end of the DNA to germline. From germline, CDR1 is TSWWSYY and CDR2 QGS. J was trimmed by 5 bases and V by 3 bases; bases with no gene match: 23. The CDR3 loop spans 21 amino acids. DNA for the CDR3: TGTGCTCTTGGGGAGGGAGGGGCCTTCCCAATACTGGGGGATAGATCGGATAAACTCATCTTT. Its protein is CALGEGGAFPILGDRSDKLIF.

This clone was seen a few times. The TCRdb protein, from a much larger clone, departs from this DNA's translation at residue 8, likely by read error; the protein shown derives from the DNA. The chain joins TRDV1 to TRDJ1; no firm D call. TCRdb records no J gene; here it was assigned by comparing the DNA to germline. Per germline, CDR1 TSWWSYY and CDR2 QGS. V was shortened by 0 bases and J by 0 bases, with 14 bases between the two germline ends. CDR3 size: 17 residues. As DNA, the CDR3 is TGTGCTCTTGGGGAACTTCGGATCGGACTGTACACCGATAAACTCATCTTT. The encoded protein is CALGELRIGLYTDKLIF.

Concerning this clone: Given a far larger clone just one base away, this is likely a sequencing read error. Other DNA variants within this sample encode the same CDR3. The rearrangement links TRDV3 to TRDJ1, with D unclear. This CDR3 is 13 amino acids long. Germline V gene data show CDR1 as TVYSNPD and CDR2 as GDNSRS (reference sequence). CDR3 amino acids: CAFRGLGTDKLIF. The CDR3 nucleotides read TGTGCCTTTAGGGGCTTGGGCACCGATAAGCTCATCTTT.